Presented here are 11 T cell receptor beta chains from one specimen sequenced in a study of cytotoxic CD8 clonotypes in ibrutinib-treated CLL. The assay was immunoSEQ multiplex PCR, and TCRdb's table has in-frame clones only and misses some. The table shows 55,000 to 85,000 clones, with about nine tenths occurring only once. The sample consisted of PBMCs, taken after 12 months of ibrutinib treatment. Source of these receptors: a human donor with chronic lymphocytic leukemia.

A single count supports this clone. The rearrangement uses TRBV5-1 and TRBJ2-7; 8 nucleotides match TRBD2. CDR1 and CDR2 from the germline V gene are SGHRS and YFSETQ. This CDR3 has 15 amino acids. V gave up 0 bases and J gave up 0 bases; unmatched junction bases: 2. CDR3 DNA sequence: TGCGCCAGCAGCTTGGAACTAGCGGCCTCCTACGAGCAGTACTTC. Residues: CASSLELAASYEQYF.

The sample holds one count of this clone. The chain's CDR3 is CASSVAPLEGADTQYF. The CDR3 DNA sequence: TGTGCCAGCAGCGTTGCCCCATTGGAGGGCGCAGATACGCAGTATTTT. J is TRBJ2-3 and V is TRBV9, with D perhaps matching TRBD2 (6 bases). The CDR3 sequence is 16 residues long. The germline CDR1 and CDR2 sequences are SGDLS and YYNGEE. The V gene lost 2 bases and the J gene lost 4 bases, with 17 bases spanning the gap.

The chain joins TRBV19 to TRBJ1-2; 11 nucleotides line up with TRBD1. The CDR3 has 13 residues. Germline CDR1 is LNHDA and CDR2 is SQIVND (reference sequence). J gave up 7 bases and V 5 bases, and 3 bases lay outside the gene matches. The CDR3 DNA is TGTGCCAGTAGTTTGGGACAGGGGGTTGGCTACACCTTC. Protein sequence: CASSLGQGVGYTF.

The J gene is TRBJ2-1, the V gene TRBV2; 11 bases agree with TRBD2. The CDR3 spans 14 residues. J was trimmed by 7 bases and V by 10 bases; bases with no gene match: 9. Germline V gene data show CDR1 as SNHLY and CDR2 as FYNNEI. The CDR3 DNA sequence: TGTGCCACCATGGACTCTAGCGGGAGGAATGAGCAGTTCTTC. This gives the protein CATMDSSGRNEQFF. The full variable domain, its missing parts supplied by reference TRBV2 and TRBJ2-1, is EPEVTQTPSHQVTQMGQEVILRCVPISNHLYFYWYRQILGQKVEFLVSFYNNEISEKSEIFDDQFSVERPDGSNFTLKIRSTKLEDSAMYFCATMDSSGRNEQFFGPGTRLTVL.

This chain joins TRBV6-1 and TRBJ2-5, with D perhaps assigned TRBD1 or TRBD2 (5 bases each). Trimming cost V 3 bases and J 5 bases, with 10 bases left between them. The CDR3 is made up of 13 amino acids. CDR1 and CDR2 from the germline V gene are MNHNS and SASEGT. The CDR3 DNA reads TGTGCCAGCAGTGATGGGGGAGCGGAGACCCAGTACTTC. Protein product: CASSDGGAETQYF.

CDR3 region: CASSQVWGSGYEQYF. Here the CDR3 DNA reads TGCGCCAGCAGCCAAGTATGGGGAAGCGGCTACGAGCAGTACTTC. V is TRBV4-1 and J is TRBJ2-7; tentatively, D is TRBD2 (5 bases). The CDR3 is 15 residues long. Looked up from germline, CDR1 is MGHRA and CDR2 is YSYEKL. With 1 base removed from V and 3 bases from J, the gap between germline ends came to 13 bases.

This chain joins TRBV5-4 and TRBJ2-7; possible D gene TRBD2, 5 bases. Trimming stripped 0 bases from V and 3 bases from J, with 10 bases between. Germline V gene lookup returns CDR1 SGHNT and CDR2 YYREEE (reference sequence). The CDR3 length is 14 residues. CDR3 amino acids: CASSLGGSHYEQYF. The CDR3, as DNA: TGTGCCAGCAGCTTGGGAGGGAGCCACTACGAGCAGTACTTC.

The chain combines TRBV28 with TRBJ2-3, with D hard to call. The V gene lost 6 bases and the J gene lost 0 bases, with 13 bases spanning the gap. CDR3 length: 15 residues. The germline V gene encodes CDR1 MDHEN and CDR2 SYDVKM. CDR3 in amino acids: CASRSMSWSTDTQYF. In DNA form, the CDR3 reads TGTGCCAGCAGGTCTATGAGCTGGAGCACAGATACGCAGTATTTT.

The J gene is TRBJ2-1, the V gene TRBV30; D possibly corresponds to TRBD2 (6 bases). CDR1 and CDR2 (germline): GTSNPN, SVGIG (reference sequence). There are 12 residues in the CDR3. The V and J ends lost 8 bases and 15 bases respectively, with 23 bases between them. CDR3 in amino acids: CALSPSGRVTFF. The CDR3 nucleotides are TGTGCCCTGTCTCCTTCCGGGAGAGTCACGTTCTTC.

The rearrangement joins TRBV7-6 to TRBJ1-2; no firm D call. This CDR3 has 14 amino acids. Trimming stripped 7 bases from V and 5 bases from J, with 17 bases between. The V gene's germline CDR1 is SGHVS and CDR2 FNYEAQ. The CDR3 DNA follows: TGTGCCAGCACTCCGCAGGACGAACATTATGGCTACACCTTC. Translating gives CASTPQDEHYGYTF.

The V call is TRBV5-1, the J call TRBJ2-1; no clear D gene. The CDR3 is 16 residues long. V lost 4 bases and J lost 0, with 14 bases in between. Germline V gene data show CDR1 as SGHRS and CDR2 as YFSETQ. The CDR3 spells CASSPLWQSSYNEQFF. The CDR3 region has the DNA TGCGCCAGCAGCCCCCTTTGGCAGAGCTCCTACAATGAGCAGTTCTTC.